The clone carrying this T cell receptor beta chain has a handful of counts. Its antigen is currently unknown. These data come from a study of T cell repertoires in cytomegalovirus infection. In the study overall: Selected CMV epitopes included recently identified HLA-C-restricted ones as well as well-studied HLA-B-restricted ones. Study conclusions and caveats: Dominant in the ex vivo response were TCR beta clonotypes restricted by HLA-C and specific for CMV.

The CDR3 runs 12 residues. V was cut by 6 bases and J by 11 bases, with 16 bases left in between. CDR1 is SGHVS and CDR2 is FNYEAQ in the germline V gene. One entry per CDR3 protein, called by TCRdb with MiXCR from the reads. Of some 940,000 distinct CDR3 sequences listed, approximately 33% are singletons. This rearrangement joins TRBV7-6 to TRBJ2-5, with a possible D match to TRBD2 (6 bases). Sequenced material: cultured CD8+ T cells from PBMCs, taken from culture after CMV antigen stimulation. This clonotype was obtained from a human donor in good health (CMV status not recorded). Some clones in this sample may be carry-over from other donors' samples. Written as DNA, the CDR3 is TGTGCCAGCAGTTTTAGGGAGGCGGATCAGTACTTC. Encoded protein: CASSFREADQYF.